A selection of T cell receptor beta chains follows, all from one sample in a study of blood T cell repertoires in COVID-19. Assay: immunoSEQ multiplex PCR; the TCRdb copy retains only in-frame clones and omits some. The data hold about 480,000 clones, with around 89% observed a single time. Sequencing was done on a sample of peripheral blood. Receptors originate from a woman in her fifties or sixties with COVID-19, enrolled during active disease. CDR3s include the opening cysteine and the closing phenylalanine or tryptophan. A D gene is named only where the DNA matches it firmly. Only part of the rows carry a size: once, few, many, or a class if the clone is expanded.

clone_size j_call cdr3_length d_call v_call cdr3_aa cdr3_nt
NA TRBJ1-1 14 NA TRBV28 CASSVGAQNTEAFF TGTGCCAGCTCAGTGGGGGCCCAGAACACTGAAGCTTTCTTT
NA TRBJ2-3 14 TRBD1 TRBV2 CASRDRGGTDTQYF TGTGCCAGCAGGGACAGGGGAGGCACAGATACGCAGTATTTT
NA TRBJ1-2 16 TRBD1 TRBV15 CATSPGRTGGGYGYTF TGTGCCACCAGCCCCGGAAGGACAGGGGGAGGTTATGGCTACACCTTC
NA TRBJ1-5 15 TRBD1 TRBV9 CASSDGQGRDQPQHF TGTGCCAGCAGCGACGGACAGGGTAGGGATCAACCCCAGCATTTT
NA TRBJ1-2 16 TRBD1 TRBV7-2 CASSLGDRGANYGYTF TGTGCCAGCAGCCTTGGCGACAGGGGAGCTAACTATGGCTACACCTTC
NA TRBJ2-3 14 NA TRBV5-1 CASSLGTSTDTQYF TGCGCCAGCAGCTTGGGTACTAGCACAGATACGCAGTATTTT
NA TRBJ1-2 13 NA TRBV30 CASSSRVGYGYTF TGTGCCTCCTCCAGCAGGGTGGGCTATGGCTACACCTTC
NA TRBJ1-2 12 NA TRBV2 CASNLQGHGYTF TGTGCCAGCAATCTGCAGGGGCATGGCTACACCTTC
NA TRBJ1-6 12 NA TRBV6-6 CASRRGDSPLHF TGTGCCAGCAGGCGGGGAGATTCACCCCTCCACTTT
NA TRBJ2-3 21 TRBD2 TRBV2 CASTELAGNTPEPSSTDTQYF TGTGCCAGCACCGAACTAGCGGGGAATACCCCCGAGCCATCTAGCACAGATACGCAGTATTTT
once TRBJ1-6 15 NA TRBV6-6 CASSRGLRDNSPLHF TGTGCCAGCAGTAGGGGACTGAGGGATAATTCACCCCTCCACTTT
NA TRBJ1-1 15 TRBD1 TRBV6-5 CASSPTRDRYTEAFF TGTGCCAGCAGCCCAACCCGGGACAGGTACACTGAAGCTTTCTTT
NA TRBJ1-5 13 NA TRBV12-3/TRBV12-4 CASTLNRNQPQHF TGTGCCAGCACCCTAAACAGAAATCAGCCCCAGCATTTT
few TRBJ1-5 16 TRBD1 TRBV28 CASSFQSGGPPSFQHF TGTGCCAGCAGTTTTCAGTCAGGGGGCCCCCCGTCGTTCCAGCATTTT
NA TRBJ2-3 16 NA TRBV27 CASSLSTGGWGDTQYF TGTGCCAGCAGTTTATCGACGGGGGGCTGGGGAGATACGCAGTATTTT
NA TRBJ1-2 15 TRBD1 TRBV27 CASSLSSGGLYGYTF TGTGCCAGCAGTTTATCTTCAGGGGGCCTCTATGGCTACACCTTC
NA TRBJ2-7 14 TRBD1 TRBV9 CASTLTGTSYEQYF TGTGCCAGCACCTTGACAGGGACCTCCTACGAGCAGTACTTC